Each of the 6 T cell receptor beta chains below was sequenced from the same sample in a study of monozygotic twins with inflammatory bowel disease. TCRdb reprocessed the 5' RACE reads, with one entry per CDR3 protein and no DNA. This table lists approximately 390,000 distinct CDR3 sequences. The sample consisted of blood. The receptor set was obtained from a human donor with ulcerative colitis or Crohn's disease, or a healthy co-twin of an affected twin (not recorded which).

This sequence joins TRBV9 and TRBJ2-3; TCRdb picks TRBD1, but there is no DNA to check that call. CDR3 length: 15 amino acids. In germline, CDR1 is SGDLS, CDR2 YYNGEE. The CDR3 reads CASSVGTTSTDTQYF.

CDR3 sequence: CAWSSSQGKKTSYEQYF. This chain uses TRBV30 with TRBJ2-7; TCRdb's D gene call, TRBD1, goes unchecked for lack of DNA. Germline-derived CDR1 and CDR2 are GTSNPN and SVGIG (reference sequence). This CDR3 comprises 17 residues.

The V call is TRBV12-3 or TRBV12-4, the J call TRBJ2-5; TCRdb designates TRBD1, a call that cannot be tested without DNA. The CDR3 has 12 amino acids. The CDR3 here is CASSSTGTTQYF.

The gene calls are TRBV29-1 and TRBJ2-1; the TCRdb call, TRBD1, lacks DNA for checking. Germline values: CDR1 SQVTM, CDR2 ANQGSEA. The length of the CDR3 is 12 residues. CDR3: CSVETLGYEQFF.

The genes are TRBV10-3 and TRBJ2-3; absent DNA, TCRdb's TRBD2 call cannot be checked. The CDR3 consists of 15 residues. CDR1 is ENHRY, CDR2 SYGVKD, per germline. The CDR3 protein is CAIRGTSGITDTQYF.

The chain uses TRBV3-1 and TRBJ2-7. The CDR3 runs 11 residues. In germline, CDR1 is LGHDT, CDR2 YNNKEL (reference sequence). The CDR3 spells CASSRTNEQYF.